These 18 T cell receptor beta chains share one sample of origin, sequenced in a study of T-cell memory formation after mild COVID-19. Using its own MiXCR run on the 5' RACE reads, TCRdb lists one record per CDR3 protein. The sample includes 580,000 or so distinct CDR3 sequences, 17% of them seen just once. The sequencing sample was made of PBMCs or a T cell subset sorted from them (not recorded which). These receptor sequences come from an adult woman who had mild COVID-19 (a few samples of this study predate the infection). Cell type and time point are not known.

This rearrangement joins TRBV15 to TRBJ2-3, with D unclear. CDR3 size: 14 residues. Trimming stripped 3 bases from V and 1 base from J, with 8 bases between. The germline V gene encodes CDR1 LNHNV and CDR2 YYDKDF (reference sequence). For the CDR3, the DNA is TGTGCCACCAGCAGCCGACGGGGCACAGATACGCAGTATTTT. Translation gives CATSSRRGTDTQYF.

In its sample, this clonotype was seen a few times. The chain recombines TRBV20-1 with TRBJ2-7; D is uncertain. Trimming left V 5 bases short and J 4 bases short, with 15 bases between. Germline CDR1 DFQATT, CDR2 SNEGSKA (reference sequence). The CDR3 loop spans 13 amino acids. DNA for the CDR3: TGCAGTGCTTTCAATCAACCAGAATACGAGCAGTACTTC. Amino acid sequence: CSAFNQPEYEQYF.

This clonotype appeared a few times. This chain uses TRBV7-9 with TRBJ2-1, with TRBD2 matching 8 bases. The CDR3 consists of 18 residues. The trim removed 2 bases at V and 15 bases at J, leaving 24 bases unmatched. CDR1 and CDR2 (germline): SEHNR, FQNEAQ (reference sequence). CDR3 loop: CASSLPPSGREALFVPFF. The CDR3, as DNA: TGTGCCAGCAGCTTACCCCCCAGTGGGCGGGAGGCCCTCTTCGTTCCGTTCTTC.

This clonotype turned up a few times. The chain carries TRBV4-2 and TRBJ1-5; D is undetermined. CDR3 size: 15 residues. Germline loops: CDR1 LGHNA, CDR2 YNFKEQ. Trimming stripped 0 bases from V and 0 bases from J, with 6 bases between. The CDR3 loop is CASSQDRPSNQPQHF. CDR3 DNA sequence: TGTGCCAGCAGCCAAGATCGCCCTAGCAATCAGCCCCAGCATTTT.

The chain has TRBV21-1 and TRBJ1-5; no DNA check was done on the table's D call, TRBD1. TRBV21-1 is marked as a pseudogene. The CDR3 length is 18 residues. In nucleotides, the CDR3 is TGTGCCAGCAGCAAAGCTCCGACCCAGGGGGATAGCAATCAGCCCCAGCATTTT. Residues: CASSKAPTQGDSNQPQHF.

This clonotype was counted a few times. The chain joins TRBV7-9 to TRBJ2-5, with D perhaps TRBD2 (6 bases). Trimming removed 3 bases at V and 5 bases at J, with 16 bases between. This CDR3 is 15 amino acids long. Germline V gene lookup returns CDR1 SEHNR and CDR2 FQNEAQ (reference sequence). This CDR3 is CASSLGYRDWETQYF. The CDR3 DNA sequence: TGTGCCAGCAGCTTGGGTTACCGGGACTGGGAGACCCAGTACTTC.

The chain links TRBV20-1 to TRBJ2-2, with no clear D. This CDR3 has 14 residues. V was trimmed by 1 base and J by 6 bases, leaving 12 bases between them. The V gene's germline CDR1 is DFQATT and CDR2 SNEGSKA (reference sequence). CDR3 sequence reads: CSARVGPKAGELFF. As DNA, the CDR3 is TGCAGTGCTAGAGTAGGGCCGAAGGCCGGGGAGCTGTTTTTT.

This clonotype occurred a few times. The V gene is TRBV12-3 or TRBV12-4, the J gene TRBJ2-2; D is ambiguous. Trimming removed 5 bases from V and 1 base from J, with 8 bases in between. The CDR3 consists of 14 residues. DNA for the CDR3: TGTGCCAGCAGTGGGCAGGAGAACACCGGGGAGCTGTTTTTT. This gives the protein CASSGQENTGELFF.

This rearrangement joins TRBV2 to TRBJ1-2; D perhaps matches TRBD1 (6 bases). The CDR3 consists of 15 residues. The V gene lost 2 bases and the J gene lost 4 bases, with 14 bases spanning the gap. The germline V gene has CDR1 SNHLY and CDR2 FYNNEI. Written as DNA, the CDR3 is TGTGCCAGCAGTGAATTCGACGGGGGCGCCTATGGCTACACCTTC. It yields the protein CASSEFDGGAYGYTF.

V usage is TRBV19 and J usage is TRBJ2-7, with D possibly TRBD2 on 5 matching bases. This CDR3 region has 14 residues. V shed 1 base and J shed 2 bases, with 9 bases lying between them. Germline-derived CDR1 and CDR2 are LNHDA and SQIVND (reference sequence). DNA of the CDR3: TGTGCCAGTAGTATAGGACTACCCACCTACGAGCAGTACTTC. The encoded protein is CASSIGLPTYEQYF. The full variable domain, in which reference TRBV19 and TRBJ2-7 provide the parts outside the CDR3, is DGGITQSPKYLFRKEGQNVTLSCEQNLNHDAMYWYRQDPGQGLRLIYYSQIVNDFQKGDIAEGYSVSREKKESFPLTVTSAQKNPTAFYLCASSIGLPTYEQYFGPGTRLTVT.

This clonotype has at least ten counts. J is TRBJ2-2 and V is TRBV2; possibly TRBD2 for D (5 bases). The ends were cut back, 6 bases at V and 7 bases at J, with 15 bases in the middle. The CDR3 runs to 14 residues. The germline V gene encodes CDR1 SNHLY and CDR2 FYNNEI. CDR3 DNA: TGTGCCAGCAGCTCCGGACTGTTACGCGGGGAGCTGTTTTTT. It is translated as CASSSGLLRGELFF.

The chain has TRBV7-2 and TRBJ2-4; D gene ambiguous. CDR1 SGHTA and CDR2 FQGNSA come from the germline V gene. The CDR3 sequence is 17 residues long. Trimming took off 1 base at V and 0 bases at J, with 13 bases between the two ends. The CDR3 here is CASSLEGLVLAKNIQYF. The DNA for the CDR3 is TGTGCCAGCAGCTTAGAAGGGCTCGTACTAGCCAAAAACATTCAGTACTTC.

J is TRBJ2-7 and V is TRBV9; D possibly corresponds to TRBD2 (6 bases). Germline V gene lookup returns CDR1 SGDLS and CDR2 YYNGEE. The CDR3 is 12 residues long. The V and J ends lost 3 bases and 5 bases respectively, with 9 bases between them. CDR3 sequence: CASSGLGDEQYF. CDR3 nucleotides: TGTGCCAGCAGCGGACTAGGTGACGAGCAGTACTTC.

This clonotype has a handful of counts. This chain connects TRBV21-1 to TRBJ1-2; the table's TRBD1 call for D was not verified on the DNA. TRBV21-1 is labeled a pseudogene. The CDR3 is 19 residues long. CDR3 amino acids: CASNQMNPGQEYYPYGYTF. For the CDR3, the DNA is TGTGCCAGCAACCAGATGAACCCGGGACAGGAGTATTACCCCTATGGCTACACCTTC.

This clonotype was detected only a few times. The chain uses TRBV25-1 and TRBJ1-6; D gene uncertain. The CDR3 runs to 16 residues. Germline-derived CDR1 and CDR2 are MGHDK and SYGVNS. With 2 bases removed from V and 0 bases from J, the gap between germline ends came to 8 bases. The CDR3 DNA sequence: TGTGCCAGCAGTGAAGTTCTTAGCTCCTATAATTCACCCCTCCACTTT. It translates to CASSEVLSSYNSPLHF.

The chain uses TRBV7-2 and TRBJ1-5; perhaps TRBD1 as D (6 bases). Between the trimmed V and J ends, which lost 5 bases and 4 bases, there was a span of 9 bases. CDR3 size: 13 residues. From germline, CDR1 is SGHTA and CDR2 FQGNSA. CDR3 sequence: CASSRQANQPQHF. The CDR3 bases are TGTGCCAGCAGCCGACAGGCTAATCAGCCCCAGCATTTT.

This clonotype was counted many times. The chain joins TRBV5-1 to TRBJ2-2; TRBD2 agrees at 9 bases. Germline V gene data show CDR1 as SGHRS and CDR2 as YFSETQ. The CDR3 is 16 residues long. V was pared by 3 bases and J by 1 base, with 4 bases of the junction left unmatched. DNA for the CDR3: TGCGCCAGCAGCTCTTTAGCGGGAGTGAACACCGGGGAGCTGTTTTTT. It encodes CASSSLAGVNTGELFF.

In its sample, this clonotype was seen a few times. The V and J genes are TRBV15 and TRBJ2-7; D is unclear. The germline gives CDR1 LNHNV, CDR2 YYDKDF (reference sequence). The CDR3 has 13 residues. V lost 1 base, J lost 3 bases, and 7 bases lay in between. This CDR3 reads CATSRGKYYEQYF. CDR3 bases: TGTGCCACCAGCAGAGGGAAATACTACGAGCAGTACTTC.